These 20 T cell receptor beta chains were sequenced from one sample in a study of T cell repertoires in cytomegalovirus infection. TCRdb reanalysed the reads using MiXCR and keeps one entry per CDR3 protein. This sample has about 900,000 distinct CDR3 sequences, with approximately 31% found just once. The antigens for these receptors are not known. Sequenced here: cultured CD8+ T cells from PBMCs, sampled from culture after CMV antigen stimulation. These receptors were obtained from a human donor in good health (CMV status not recorded). Some clones in this sample may be carry-over from other donors' samples.

This clonotype has just a few counts. The chain couples TRBV7-8 to TRBJ2-7; maybe TRBD2 (5 bases). V lost 3 bases and J 5 bases, leaving 17 bases between the germline ends. Per the germline V gene, CDR1 is SGHVS and CDR2 is FQNEAQ. CDR3 length: 15 amino acids. The CDR3 nucleotides are TGTGCCAGCAGCTTCGACCGGCTCGGAGGCGACGAGCAGTACTTC. It yields the protein CASSFDRLGGDEQYF.

J is TRBJ2-3 and V is TRBV24-1; D gene ambiguous. The CDR3 has 12 residues. V was cut by 5 bases and J by 4 bases, with 6 bases left in between. The germline V gene encodes CDR1 KGHDR and CDR2 SFDVKD. In DNA, the CDR3 is TGTGCCACCAGTGCGCACGCAGATACGCAGTATTTT. This gives the protein CATSAHADTQYF.

This chain joins TRBV7-2 and TRBJ2-7, with a tentative D call TRBD2 (7 bases). The germline V and J ends were trimmed by 4 bases and 5 bases, with 15 bases remaining between them. This CDR3 is 14 amino acids long. CDR1 SGHTA and CDR2 FQGNSA come from the germline V gene. The CDR3 DNA reads TGTGCCAGCAGCTCTGGGGGGGGGGCCGACGAGCAGTACGTC. This codes for CASSSGGGADEQYV.

In regard to this clonotype: The junction and the germline gene differ at one end; a read error may be behind it. V and J are TRBV19 and TRBJ2-3; D not certain. Germline lookup yields CDR1 LNHDA and CDR2 SQIVND (reference sequence). There are 13 residues in the CDR3. CDR3: CVSSWVRTDTQYF. The CDR3 DNA follows: TGTGTCAGTAGTTGGGTTCGCACAGATACGCAGTATTTT.

This chain uses TRBV29-1 with TRBJ1-1, with a tentative D call TRBD1 (6 bases). V was clipped by 2 bases and J by 1 base, with 20 bases between them. The germline V gene encodes CDR1 SQVTM and CDR2 ANQGSEA. The CDR3 consists of 17 residues. The CDR3 loop reads CSVESRRGRTANTEAFF. The CDR3 nucleotides are TGCAGCGTTGAATCCCGGCGGGGGCGTACAGCGAACACTGAAGCTTTCTTT.

The chain uses TRBV15 and TRBJ2-1; D call uncertain. Trimming took off 3 bases at V and 2 bases at J, with 8 bases between the two ends. The CDR3 spans 14 residues. Germline V gene sequence: CDR1 LNHNV, CDR2 YYDKDF (reference sequence). CDR3 nucleotide sequence: TGTGCCACCAGCAGGTTAATAGCCTACAATGAGCAGTTCTTC. This sequence encodes CATSRLIAYNEQFF.

There are a few counts of this clonotype. V and J are TRBV10-3 and TRBJ2-2, with D maybe TRBD1 (6 bases). CDR1 and CDR2 from the germline V gene are ENHRY and SYGVKD. V was clipped by 0 bases and J by 1 base, with 6 bases between them. CDR3 length: 15 amino acids. In DNA form, the CDR3 reads TGTGCCATCAGTGAGTCCAGGGGGAACACCGGGGAGCTGTTTTTT. This encodes CAISESRGNTGELFF.

The chain uses TRBV5-1 and TRBJ2-1; D might be TRBD1 or TRBD2, each matching 6 bases. Trimming pared 0 bases from V and 0 bases from J, leaving 19 bases between. The CDR3 loop spans 19 amino acids. CDR1 is SGHRS and CDR2 is YFSETQ in the germline V gene. The CDR3 sequence is CASSLAQVGGRSSYNEQFF. CDR3 nucleotide sequence: TGCGCCAGCAGCTTGGCCCAAGTAGGGGGGAGAAGCTCCTACAATGAGCAGTTCTTC. The variable domain in full, completed from reference TRBV5-1 and TRBJ2-1, reads KAGVTQTPRYLIKTRGQQVTLSCSPISGHRSVSWYQQTPGQGLQFLFEYFSETQRNKGNFPGRFSGRQFSNSRSEMNVSTLELGDSALYLCASSLAQVGGRSSYNEQFFGPGTRLTVL.

This clonotype was seen ten or more times. This chain links TRBV7-6 with TRBJ2-1; 9 nucleotides agree with TRBD1. CDR1 and CDR2 (germline): SGHVS, FNYEAQ. CDR3 size: 14 residues. The J segment lost 6 bases and the V segment lost 4 bases, leaving 4 bases of the junction unmatched. CDR3 DNA sequence: TGTGCCAGCAGCTCGGGACAGGGTACCAATGAGCAGTTCTTC. Residues: CASSSGQGTNEQFF.

Written as DNA, the CDR3 is TGTGCCAGCAGTCCCCGGACGACTGGCTACACCTTC. Residues: CASSPRTTGYTF. The chain carries TRBV12-3 or TRBV12-4 and TRBJ1-2; D gene ambiguous. Deletions cut 5 bases from V and 7 bases from J, with 11 bases between. This CDR3 has 12 amino acids.

This clonotype was seen repeatedly, ten times or more. This chain links TRBV5-5 with TRBJ2-1, with 7 bases matching TRBD2. CDR1 SGHKS and CDR2 YYEKEE come from the germline V gene (reference sequence). With 0 bases clipped from V and 7 bases from J, the junction kept 7 bases outside the gene matches. The CDR3 is 15 residues long. The CDR3 DNA reads TGTGCCAGCAGCTTGGCCATGGCCGGGAGGAATGAGCAGTTCTTC. This sequence encodes CASSLAMAGRNEQFF.

With respect to this clonotype: An end of the junction differs from the germline gene, which may be a read error. This sequence joins TRBV20-1 and TRBJ2-1; D tentatively fits TRBD1 or TRBD2 (7 bases each). CDR3 size: 15 residues. CDR1 is DFQATT and CDR2 is SNEGSKA in the germline V gene (reference sequence). CDR3 bases: TGCGGTGCTAGAGGGGGCGGGAGCTCCTACAATGAGCAGTTCTTC. This translates into CGARGGGSSYNEQFF.

This clonotype was seen a handful of times. The CDR3 DNA is TGTGCCAGCAGTTTCGTCCACGAGCAGTACTTC. It is translated as CASSFVHEQYF. V and J are TRBV12-3 or TRBV12-4 and TRBJ2-7; D remains unclear. With 3 bases removed from V and 5 bases from J, the gap between germline ends came to 5 bases. The CDR3 covers 11 residues.

This clonotype was counted only a few times. The chain links TRBV12-3 or TRBV12-4 to TRBJ1-1; D gene ambiguous. V lost 10 bases to trimming and J lost 1 base, with 16 bases between them. The CDR3 is made up of 14 amino acids. CDR3 sequence reads: CAIIWGGQNTEAFF. DNA of the CDR3: TGTGCCATCATTTGGGGTGGCCAGAACACTGAAGCTTTCTTT.

This clonotype has at least ten counts. The gene calls are TRBV7-9 and TRBJ2-3, with D perhaps assigned TRBD1 or TRBD2 (6 bases each). With 4 bases removed from V and 6 bases from J, the gap between germline ends came to 23 bases. This CDR3 contains 17 residues. Germline assignment: CDR1 SEHNR and CDR2 FQNEAQ (reference sequence). The CDR3 sequence is CASSSTGRGHELDTQYF. The CDR3 DNA sequence: TGTGCCAGCAGCTCGACTGGACGGGGGCATGAGCTTGATACGCAGTATTTT.

In this sample, this clonotype turned up many times. The V and J genes are TRBV7-6 and TRBJ2-7; the match to TRBD2 covers 7 bases. The V gene end was trimmed by 5 bases and the J gene end by 7 bases; junction bases not matched to a gene: 8. The CDR3 extends over 13 amino acids. Germline V gives CDR1 SGHVS, CDR2 FNYEAQ. The CDR3 DNA sequence: TGTGCCAGCAGCGGGGGAGGGCATGGGGAGCAGTACGTC. Translation: CASSGGGHGEQYV.

This clonotype occurred once. The conserved phenylalanine or tryptophan is not found at the CDR3 terminus, so this likely reflects a read error. The V call is TRBV2, the J call TRBJ2-3; unclear D gene. This CDR3 has 17 residues. V was cut by 8 bases and J by 4 bases, with 25 bases left in between. Germline CDR1 SNHLY, CDR2 FYNNEI. The CDR3 DNA reads as TGTGCCAGCGTAACCTCCCGCAGGAGAGGCACTCCAGATACGCAGTATTCT. As protein: CASVTSRRRGTPDTQYS.

This clonotype was found a few times. The V gene is TRBV7-8, the J gene TRBJ1-3; D gene ambiguous. This CDR3 has 12 residues. Trimming removed 11 bases at V and 4 bases at J, with 12 bases between. The germline CDR1 and CDR2 sequences are SGHVS and FQNEAQ. The CDR3 nucleotides are TGTGCCGTAGTCCGAACCGGAAACACCATATATTTT. Translated, it gives CAVVRTGNTIYF.

The gene calls are TRBV15 and TRBJ2-7, with TRBD2 matching 13 bases. Germline trimming cut 3 bases from V and 6 bases from J; bases unmatched to any gene: 8. CDR1 LNHNV and CDR2 YYDKDF come from the germline V gene (reference sequence). This CDR3 spans 16 amino acids. Written as DNA, the CDR3 is TGTGCCACCAGCAGCGATCCGGGACTAGCGGGGACCGAGCAGTACTTC. Translating it yields CATSSDPGLAGTEQYF.

J is TRBJ2-7 and V is TRBV20-1; 11 nucleotides match TRBD2. After removal of 0 bases from V and 4 bases from J, the junction contained 5 bases not matched to a gene. The germline CDR1 and CDR2 sequences are DFQATT and SNEGSKA (reference sequence). This CDR3 has 15 amino acids. CDR3 loop: CSARDRTSGLYEQYV. CDR3 nucleotides: TGCAGTGCTAGAGATAGGACTAGCGGGTTATACGAGCAGTACGTC.